The TCR beta chain described here comes from a study of technical replicates of blood from several donors. This clone was seen a handful of times. The CDR3 covers 14 residues. Germline loops: CDR1 SQVTM, CDR2 ANQGSEA. V shed 4 bases, J shed 5 bases, and the junction held 6 bases outside the gene matches. Only in-frame clones appear in the TCRdb table, and some are missing; sequencing was by immunoSEQ multiplex PCR. The sample lists 70,000 or so clones, over 80% occurring once. This sequence was found in a human donor in good health. The sequenced material came from T cells isolated from PBMCs. The rearrangement uses TRBV29-1 and TRBJ2-1, with TRBD1 matching 9 bases. The CDR3 here is CSVARDRDNNEQFF. CDR3 nucleotide sequence: TGCAGCGTTGCTCGGGACAGGGACAACAATGAGCAGTTCTTC.